This TCR beta chain was recovered during a study of cytomegalovirus exposure and HLA in healthy donors. Study information: Earlier sequencing of about 200 million T cells yielded nearly 120 million unique TCR beta sequences. Study observations and caveats: A later analysis associated 16,000 or so TCR beta sequences with HLA alleles at a 0.05 false discovery rate. Researchers left out some V segments, among them TRBV6-2 and TRBV6-3, as indistinguishable. According to a later analysis, donors in an Asian-associated ancestry cluster reportedly had fewer N-insertions than the roughly 640-donor mean.

Points on this clone: Its antigen is currently unknown.

V was trimmed by 6 bases and J by 5 bases, leaving 14 bases between them. This CDR3 comprises 13 residues. CDR1 is KGHSH and CDR2 is LQKENI in the germline V gene. Primers for the PCR totalled 60 Vbeta and 13 Jbeta. The repertoire was sequenced with immunoSEQ multiplex PCR; TCRdb's copy has only in-frame clones and lacks some. The sample consists of approximately 150,000 clones, 72% of them appearing once. The rearrangement uses TRBV18 and TRBJ2-7, with D perhaps matching TRBD1 (6 bases). Sequenced material: PBMCs. This clonotype originated in a man aged 40-49 years in good health and CMV-seronegative. CDR3 DNA: TGTGCCAGCTCCCCGGGACATTCAAACGAGCAGTACTTC. This codes for CASSPGHSNEQYF.